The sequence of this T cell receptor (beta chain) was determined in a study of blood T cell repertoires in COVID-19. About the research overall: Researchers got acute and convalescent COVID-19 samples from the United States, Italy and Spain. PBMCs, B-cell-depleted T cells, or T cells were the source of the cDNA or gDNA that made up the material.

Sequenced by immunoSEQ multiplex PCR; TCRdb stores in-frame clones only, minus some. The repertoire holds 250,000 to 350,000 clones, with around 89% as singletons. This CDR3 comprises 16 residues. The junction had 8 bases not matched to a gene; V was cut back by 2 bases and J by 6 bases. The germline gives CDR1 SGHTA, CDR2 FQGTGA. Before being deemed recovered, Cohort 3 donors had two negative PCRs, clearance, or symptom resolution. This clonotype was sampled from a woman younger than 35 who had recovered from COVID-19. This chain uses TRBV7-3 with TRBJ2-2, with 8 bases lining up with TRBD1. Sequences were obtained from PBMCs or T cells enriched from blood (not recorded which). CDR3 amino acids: CASSLGQGVGPGELFF. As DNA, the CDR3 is TGTGCCAGCAGCTTAGGACAGGGCGTGGGTCCCGGGGAGCTGTTTTTT.